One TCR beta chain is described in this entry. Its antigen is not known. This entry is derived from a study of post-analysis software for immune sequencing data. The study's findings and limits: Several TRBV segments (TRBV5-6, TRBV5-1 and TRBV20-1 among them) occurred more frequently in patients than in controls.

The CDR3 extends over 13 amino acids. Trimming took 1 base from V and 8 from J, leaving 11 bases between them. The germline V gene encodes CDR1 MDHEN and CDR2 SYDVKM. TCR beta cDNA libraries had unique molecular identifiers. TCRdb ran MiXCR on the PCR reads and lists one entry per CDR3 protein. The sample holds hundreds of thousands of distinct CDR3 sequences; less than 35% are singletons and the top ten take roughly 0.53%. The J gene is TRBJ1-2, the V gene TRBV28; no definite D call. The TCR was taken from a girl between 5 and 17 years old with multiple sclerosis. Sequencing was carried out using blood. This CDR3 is CASSLLPRVGYTF. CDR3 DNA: TGTGCCAGCAGTTTATTGCCGCGAGTGGGCTACACCTTC.